The 4 T cell receptor beta chains given below trace back to one sample, sequenced in a study of early T cells in non-severe SARS-CoV-2 infection. TCRdb redid the calling of the 5' RACE reads with MiXCR, one entry per CDR3 protein. The profile covers 30,000 to 45,000 distinct CDR3 sequences, with roughly 9.9% appearing a single time and 9.5% to 15% taken by the ten largest. Sequences were obtained from whole blood. The receptor set was obtained from an adult who was a healthcare worker with PCR-confirmed SARS-CoV-2 infection or an uninfected control (not recorded which).

This clonotype was observed at least ten times. The CDR3: CSVVGGRETQYF. In nucleotides, the CDR3 is TGCAGCGTTGTAGGGGGGCGAGAGACCCAGTACTTC. The chain is built from TRBV29-1 and TRBJ2-5; D may correspond to TRBD1 or TRBD2 (6 bases each). The CDR3 runs to 12 residues. Deletions cut 4 bases from V and 4 bases from J, with 10 bases between. From germline, CDR1 is SQVTM and CDR2 ANQGSEA.

This clonotype was counted at least ten times. The chain is built from TRBV7-9 and TRBJ2-3; the match to TRBD2 covers 10 bases. Trimming at V came to 9 bases and at J to 2 bases, leaving 8 bases not matched to a gene. Germline V gene sequence: CDR1 SEHNR, CDR2 FQNEAQ (reference sequence). The CDR3 spans 15 residues. CDR3 loop: CASILAGPSTDTQYF. The CDR3 DNA follows: TGTGCCAGTATACTAGCGGGGCCATCCACAGATACGCAGTATTTT.

The table lists this clonotype with a few counts. This sequence joins TRBV13 and TRBJ2-1, with D unclear. The CDR3 has 12 residues. Trimming stripped 6 bases from V and 6 bases from J, with 9 bases between. Germline CDR1 reads PRHDT; CDR2 reads FYEKMQ (reference sequence). The CDR3 nucleotides are TGTGCCAGCAGATGGATAGGCAATGAGCAGTTCTTC. It yields the protein CASRWIGNEQFF. Supplemented by reference TRBV13 and TRBJ2-1, the full variable domain reads AAGVIQSPRHLIKEKRETATLKCYPIPRHDTVYWYQQGPGQDPQFLISFYEKMQSDKGSIPDRFSAQQFSDYHSELNMSSLELGDSALYFCASRWIGNEQFFGPGTRLTVL.

There are many counts of this clonotype. The CDR3 DNA is TGCGCCAGCAGCGGTACCGGGACTAATGAAAAACTGTTTTTT. As protein: CASSGTGTNEKLFF. The chain combines TRBV5-1 with TRBJ1-4, with D uncertain. V was pared by 4 bases and J by 2 bases, with 9 bases between. The CDR3 contains 14 residues. The V gene's germline CDR1 is SGHRS and CDR2 YFSETQ.